This T cell receptor beta chain was retrieved from a study of blood T cell repertoires in COVID-19. The overall study: From the United States, Italy and Spain came samples of acute and convalescent COVID-19. PBMCs, B-cell-depleted T cells, or T cells were the source of the cDNA or gDNA that made up the material.

Under the authors' procedure: Estimated nucleated cell counts came from reference gene primer amplification. Data came from immunoSEQ multiplex PCR; TCRdb stores just in-frame clones and leaves some out. V and J calls and clone size are copied from that table; D and trimming were computed from the DNA. The sample contains about 150,000 clones, around 83% of which appear only once. As concerns this clone: Mismatch with germline at one junction end may stem from a read error.

The V gene's germline CDR1 is KGHSH and CDR2 LQKENI. The CDR3 is 12 amino acids. Followed over time, Seattle patients had been enrolled while infection was active. The sequenced sample was peripheral blood. The origin of this receptor is a woman aged 60 to 75 with COVID-19, enrolled during active disease. The V and J genes are TRBV18 and TRBJ1-1, with 8 bases that match TRBD1. As DNA, the CDR3 is TGTGCCAGCTCCCGGGACAGGCCAGGGAGTCTCTTT. Translation: CASSRDRPGSLF.